The text below deals with one T cell receptor beta chain. Its antigen is unknown. The data derive from a study of T cells in localized non-small cell lung cancer. J was trimmed by 7 bases and V by 0 bases; bases with no gene match: 4. Germline lookup yields CDR1 SGHAT and CDR2 FQNNGV. CDR3 length equals 16 residues. Assay used: immunoSEQ multiplex PCR; TCRdb lists only in-frame clones, some missing. The sample shows 30,000 to 35,000 clones, about 91% of them seen only once. Study-level results: Only one tumor region was sequenced, so heterogeneity remains possible.

Material: peripheral blood mononuclear cells, obtained before any cancer treatment. V and J are TRBV11-2 and TRBJ2-1; 12 nucleotides match TRBD2. The TCR sequence derives from an older female donor with stage II lung adenocarcinoma. The CDR3 loop reads CASSLDGLAGKNEQFF. The CDR3 DNA reads as TGTGCCAGCAGCTTAGATGGACTAGCGGGGAAGAATGAGCAGTTCTTC.